This TCR beta chain came from a study of blood T cells in healthy people across ages (dated by TCRdb to about 2015). At the level of the whole study: In model experiments, template switching captured about one uniquely barcoded TCR beta cDNA molecule for every two T cells. To track age-related changes in TCR beta repertoire diversity, the study relied on deep sequencing normalized with unique cDNA molecular identifiers. Four age groups were formed from the donors: young (average 16 years), middle-aged (around 40), aged (roughly 56) and long-lived (82). To avoid experimental bias, donors of different ages were spread randomly across the sequencing lanes. Using the same blood draw, the study looked at two additional independent replicas of 1 million unique cDNA reads for two donors, one aged 18 to 30 and the other aged 80 or older.

Systemically healthy Caucasian individuals from Russia, approximately 39 in total and aged roughly 6 to 100 years, were included as donors. Each donor gave around 9.9 milliliters of peripheral blood, collected into EDTA-treated Vacutainer tubes. Ficoll-Paque density-gradient centrifugation was used to isolate PBMCs, with at least 6 million per sample. Total RNA was extracted from PBMCs with Trizol reagent, with at least 5.5 micrograms obtained per sample. For every donor, an aliquot of PBMCs went through flow cytometry to measure the percentages of naive CD45RAhigh/CD27high T cells. Unmatched junction bases come to 14, with V trimmed by 6 bases and J by 14 bases. CDR3 length: 14 amino acids, cysteine to phenylalanine. The read is trimmed to its CDR3 DNA, 42 bases read in frame from base 1. Libraries were prepared through 5' RACE. Sequenced using an Illumina HiSeq 2500. A second PCR of roughly 7 to 11 cycles was performed with a sample-barcoded 5' primer and a J-beta primer mix. Each TCR beta cDNA molecule received a unique molecular identifier from a template-switch 5' adaptor carrying 12 random nucleotides. Each sample yielded at least 3 million CDR3-containing paired-end reads. The Mint cDNA synthesis kit, primed by a TRBC-specific oligonucleotide, was used to synthesize first-strand cDNA from all RNA. All cDNA was treated with uracil-DNA glycosylase and then went through a first 18-cycle PCR with the universal primers M1SS and BC2_uni_R. The paper's data handling went like this. For normalization, 1 million high-quality reads, each with a distinct molecular identifier, were randomly selected from each sample. Reads sharing molecular identifiers were discarded rather than binned into consensus sequences. MiTCR, set to a Q25 quality threshold and the strictest error-elimination algorithm, was used for CDR3 identification, clonotype clustering and error correction. A nonparametric unseen species model using Euler transformation provided a lower-bound estimate of total TCR beta diversity. TCRdb reworked the public reads: Q25 trimming with fastp, MiXCR clone assembly, productive beta chains retained. Every entry covers one CDR3 protein and lists the most common genes and DNA from its rows. Here the V and J calls rest on TCRdb's processing, not on the authors' analysis. The sample records 780,000 or so distinct CDR3 sequences, 53% of which are singletons. The top ten hold about 38% of the sample.

The investigation overall reported the following: Compared with the aged group, the long-lived group had more naive CD4+ T cells, fewer expanded clones and increased TCR diversity, a pattern suggesting age selection. Conclusive comparison of naive and antigen-experienced compartments was prevented by the profiling of bulk unsorted PBMCs. As age increased, observed TCR beta diversity per million T cells dropped in a roughly linear way, and a significant reduction was already evident by age 40. Total diversity estimates from one million sequenced T cells were considered lower bounds and underestimates. Because the CMV infection status of the donors was unknown, age-related changes in expanded clonotypes may potentially have been confounded. Observed TCR beta diversity correlated strongly with the percentage of naive T cells measured by flow cytometry.

Notes on this clonotype: What antigen it recognizes has not been identified. Base-call qualities are not available, and no considerably larger clone is one nucleotide away.

The sequence is built from TRBV12-3 or TRBV12-4 and TRBJ2-3; 10 junctional bases match TRBD2. Sequenced material: blood. The TCR comes from a man at least 80 years old in good health. The DNA reads as follows: TGTGCCAGCAGAGCTAGCGGGAGCCACAGAGACGCGTATTTT. It encodes CASRASGSHRDAYF.